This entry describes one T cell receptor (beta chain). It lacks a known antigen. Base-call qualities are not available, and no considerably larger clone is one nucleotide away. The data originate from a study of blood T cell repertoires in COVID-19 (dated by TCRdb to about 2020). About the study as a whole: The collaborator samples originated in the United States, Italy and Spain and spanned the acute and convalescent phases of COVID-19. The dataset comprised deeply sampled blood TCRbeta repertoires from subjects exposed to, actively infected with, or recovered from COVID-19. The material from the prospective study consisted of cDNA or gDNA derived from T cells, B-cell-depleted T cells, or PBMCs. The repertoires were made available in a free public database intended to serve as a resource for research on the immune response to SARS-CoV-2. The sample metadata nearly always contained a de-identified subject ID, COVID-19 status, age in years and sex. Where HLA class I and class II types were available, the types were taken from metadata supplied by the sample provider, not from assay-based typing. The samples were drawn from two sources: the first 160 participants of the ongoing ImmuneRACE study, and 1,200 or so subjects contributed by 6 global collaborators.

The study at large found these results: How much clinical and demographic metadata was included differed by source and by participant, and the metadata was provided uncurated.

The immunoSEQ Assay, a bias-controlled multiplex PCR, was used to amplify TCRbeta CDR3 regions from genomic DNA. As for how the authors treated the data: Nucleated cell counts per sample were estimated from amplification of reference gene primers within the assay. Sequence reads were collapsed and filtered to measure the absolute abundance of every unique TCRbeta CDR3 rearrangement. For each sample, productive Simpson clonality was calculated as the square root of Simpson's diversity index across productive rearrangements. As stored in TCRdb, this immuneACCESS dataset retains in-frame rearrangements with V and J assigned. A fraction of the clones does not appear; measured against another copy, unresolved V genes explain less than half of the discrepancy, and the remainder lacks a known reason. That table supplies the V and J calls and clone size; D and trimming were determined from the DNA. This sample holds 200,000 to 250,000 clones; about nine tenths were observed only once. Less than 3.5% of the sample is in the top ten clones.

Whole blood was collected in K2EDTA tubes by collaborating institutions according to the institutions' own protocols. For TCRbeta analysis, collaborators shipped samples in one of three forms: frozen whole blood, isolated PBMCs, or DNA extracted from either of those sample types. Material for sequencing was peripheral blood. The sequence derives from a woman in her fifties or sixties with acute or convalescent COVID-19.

The CDR3 has the sequence CASMAGDSNQPQHF. The DNA sequence reads TGTGCCAGCATGGCAGGGGATAGCAATCAGCCCCAGCATTTT. The chain is encoded by TRBV6-5 joined to TRBJ1-5; TRBD1 is a possible D gene, resting on 6 matching bases. Trimming takes 7 bases from V and 0 bases from J, and the germline ends sit 10 bases apart. According to the germline V gene, CDR1 reads MNHEY and CDR2 reads SVGAGI. Including the terminal cysteine and phenylalanine, the CDR3 comprises 14 residues. The DNA shown is the 42-base CDR3, in frame from base 1.